A single sample is the source of the 18 T cell receptor beta chains below, sequenced in a study of blood T cell repertoires in COVID-19. The protocol was immunoSEQ multiplex PCR, while the TCRdb copy is restricted to in-frame clones and leaves out a portion. The top ten hold about a sixth of the sample, which has 40,000 to 50,000 clones, 75% to 90% seen once. The material sequenced was peripheral blood. The source is a human donor in a cohort sampled during active COVID-19.

The chain links TRBV3-1 (or the pseudogene TRBV3-2) to TRBJ2-7, with 7 bases identical to TRBD2. J was trimmed by 2 bases and V by 1 base; bases with no gene match: 2. Germline CDR1 reads LGHDT; CDR2 reads YNNKEL (reference sequence). This CDR3 is built from 14 residues. CDR3: CASSQGLATYEQYF. Here the CDR3 DNA reads TGTGCCAGCAGCCAAGGACTAGCCACCTACGAGCAGTACTTC.

The chain links TRBV7-9 to TRBJ1-1; 7 nucleotides match TRBD1. Trimming at V came to 5 bases and at J to 0 bases, leaving 12 bases not matched to a gene. Germline CDR1 SEHNR, CDR2 FQNEAQ (reference sequence). The CDR3 length is 17 residues. CDR3 sequence reads: CASSRDRASPVNTEAFF. The CDR3 nucleotides are TGTGCCAGCAGCCGCGACAGGGCTTCACCGGTGAACACTGAAGCTTTCTTT.

The chain employs TRBV9 and TRBJ1-1, with 8 bases that match TRBD1. There are 13 residues in the CDR3. Germline loops: CDR1 SGDLS, CDR2 YYNGEE. The trim removed 3 bases at V and 7 bases at J, leaving 5 bases unmatched. This CDR3 reads CASSAGTGNEAFF. The CDR3 bases are TGTGCCAGCAGCGCCGGGACAGGTAATGAAGCTTTCTTT. The full variable domain, its missing parts supplied by reference TRBV9 and TRBJ1-1, is DSGVTQTPKHLITATGQRVTLRCSPRSGDLSVYWYQQSLDQGLQFLIQYYNGEERAKGNILERFSAQQFPDLHSELNLSSLELGDSALYFCASSAGTGNEAFFGQGTRLTVV.

The chain links TRBV7-8 to TRBJ2-3, with 9 bases fitting TRBD1. Germline V gene lookup returns CDR1 SGHVS and CDR2 FQNEAQ. V lost 0 bases, J lost 6 bases, and 4 bases stayed unmatched. CDR3 length equals 15 residues. CDR3: CASSLAQGARDTQYF. The CDR3 DNA is TGTGCCAGCAGCTTAGCACAGGGGGCAAGGGATACGCAGTATTTT.

This chain joins TRBV19 and TRBJ2-3; 10 bases line up with TRBD2. The CDR3 extends over 16 amino acids. CDR1 is LNHDA and CDR2 is SQIVND in the germline V gene (reference sequence). The trim removed 1 base at V and 8 bases at J, leaving 9 bases unmatched. In nucleotides, the CDR3 is TGTGCCAGTAGTATAGGGCCTGGACTAGCGGTTCTTACGCAGTATTTT. Its translation: CASSIGPGLAVLTQYF.

This clone has just one count. The V call is TRBV4-1, the J call TRBJ1-3; D is unclear. Germline V gives CDR1 MGHRA, CDR2 YSYEKL. The length of the CDR3 is 16 residues. Trimming left V 5 bases short and J 0 bases short, with 14 bases between. The CDR3 spells CASSIHIGVSGNTIYF. The CDR3 DNA reads as TGCGCCAGCAGCATACACATCGGGGTCTCTGGAAACACCATATATTTT.

This chain uses TRBV18 with TRBJ1-3; perhaps TRBD1 as D (5 bases). CDR3 length equals 16 residues. Germline assignment: CDR1 KGHSH and CDR2 LQKENI. The ends were cut back, 0 bases at V and 0 bases at J, with 9 bases in the middle. CDR3 in DNA: TGTGCCAGCTCACCACCGGTCAGGGACTCTGGAAACACCATATATTTT. Translated, it gives CASSPPVRDSGNTIYF. Based on the CDR3 plus reference TRBV18 and TRBJ1-3, the full variable domain is NAGVMQNPRHLVRRRGQEARLRCSPMKGHSHVYWYRQLPEEGLKFMVYLQKENIIDESGMPKERFSAEFPKEGPSILRIQQVVRGDSAAYFCASSPPVRDSGNTIYFGEGSWLTVV.

J is TRBJ1-3 and V is TRBV20-1; no definite D call. V was pared by 3 bases and J by 2 bases, with 11 bases between. The CDR3 is made up of 14 amino acids. In germline, CDR1 is DFQATT, CDR2 SNEGSKA (reference sequence). CDR3 in DNA: TGCAGTGCTAGTTGGCCCACAGCTGGAAACACCATATATTTT. It translates to CSASWPTAGNTIYF.

This clone turned up a few times. The rearrangement joins TRBV3-1 (or the pseudogene TRBV3-2) to TRBJ1-1; 12 bases agree with TRBD1. Looked up from germline, CDR1 is LGHDT and CDR2 is YNNKEL (reference sequence). Trimming removed 8 bases from V and 11 bases from J; junction bases left unmatched: 6. This CDR3 contains 12 residues. The CDR3 loop is CASGPGQGAAFF. CDR3 DNA: TGTGCCAGCGGGCCGGGACAGGGGGCGGCTTTCTTT.

The CDR3 nucleotides read TGTGCCAGCAGTGAAGAGCTAGGTTACAATGAGCAGTTCTTC. Translation gives CASSEELGYNEQFF. The V call is TRBV2, the J call TRBJ2-1; D is undetermined. The germline V gene encodes CDR1 SNHLY and CDR2 FYNNEI. This CDR3 has 14 residues. V was shortened by 1 base and J by 4 bases, with 8 bases between the two germline ends.

This chain's CDR3 is CASSSPLGGVNTEAFF. The CDR3 DNA reads as TGTGCCAGCAGTTCCCCTTTGGGGGGGGTTAACACTGAAGCTTTCTTT. The rearrangement links TRBV28 to TRBJ1-1; D might be TRBD1 (5 bases). The CDR3 is 16 amino acids. V lost 4 bases to trimming and J lost 2 bases, with 17 bases between them. From germline, CDR1 is MDHEN and CDR2 SYDVKM.

The genes are TRBV27 and TRBJ2-7; the match to TRBD2 covers 8 bases. The junction had 8 bases not matched to a gene; V was cut back by 1 base and J by 3 bases. Germline CDR1 is MNHEY and CDR2 is SMNVEV (reference sequence). The CDR3 loop spans 16 amino acids. The CDR3 reads CASSLLASGSSYEQYF. The DNA of the CDR3 is TGTGCCAGCAGTTTATTGGCTAGCGGGTCCAGCTACGAGCAGTACTTC.

This clone was seen a handful of times. CDR3 loop: CACSISYGYTF. The CDR3 DNA sequence: TGTGCCTGTTCTATTTCCTATGGCTACACCTTC. The V and J genes are TRBV30 and TRBJ1-2; D unresolved. From germline, CDR1 is GTSNPN and CDR2 SVGIG (reference sequence). This CDR3 contains 11 residues. Trimming pared 6 bases from V and 4 bases from J, leaving 9 bases between. The full variable domain, its missing parts supplied by reference TRBV30 and TRBJ1-2, is SQTIHQWPATLVQPVGSPLSLECTVEGTSNPNLYWYRQAAGRGLQLLFYSVGIGQISSEVPQNLSASRPQDRQFILSSKKLLLSDSGFYLCACSISYGYTFGSGTRLTVV.

V is TRBV25-1 and J is TRBJ1-1; no definite D call. Germline V gives CDR1 MGHDK, CDR2 SYGVNS. CDR3 length equals 11 residues. The ends were cut back, 6 bases at V and 1 base at J, with 3 bases in the middle. The CDR3 DNA follows: TGTGCCAGCAGACAGAACACTGAAGCTTTCTTT. Protein product: CASRQNTEAFF.

The V and J genes are TRBV7-6 and TRBJ1-5, with D hard to call. V shed 0 bases and J shed 0 bases, with 6 bases lying between them. The CDR3 totals 15 residues. Germline V lookup: CDR1 SGHVS, CDR2 FNYEAQ. CDR3 loop: CASSLAPGSNQPQHF. CDR3 DNA sequence: TGTGCCAGCAGCTTAGCACCGGGTAGCAATCAGCCCCAGCATTTT.

The genes are TRBV27 and TRBJ2-3; possibly TRBD2 for D (5 bases). Germline V gives CDR1 MNHEY, CDR2 SMNVEV (reference sequence). The V end lost 4 bases, the J end lost 2 bases, and 13 bases lay between the germline ends. The CDR3 runs to 15 residues. The CDR3 is CASSSRARATDTQYF. CDR3 coding DNA: TGTGCCAGCAGTTCCCGGGCGCGGGCCACAGATACGCAGTATTTT.

The J gene is TRBJ2-7, the V gene TRBV7-8, with D perhaps matching TRBD1 (5 bases). CDR1 and CDR2 from the germline V gene are SGHVS and FQNEAQ. The V and J ends lost 3 bases and 2 bases respectively, with 11 bases between them. This CDR3 is 14 amino acids long. The CDR3 bases are TGTGCCAGCAGCTTGGCAGGGCGGACCTACGAGCAGTACTTC. Protein: CASSLAGRTYEQYF.

This clone occurred once. The chain recombines TRBV7-2 with TRBJ2-1, with a weak D call TRBD1 (6 bases). This CDR3 spans 15 amino acids. With 2 bases removed from V and 2 bases from J, the gap between germline ends came to 10 bases. Per germline, CDR1 SGHTA and CDR2 FQGNSA. This chain's CDR3 is CASSLQSGAYNEQFF. The CDR3 region has the DNA TGTGCCAGCAGCTTACAGTCAGGGGCCTACAATGAGCAGTTCTTC.